The text below deals with one TCR beta chain. Its specificity is not known. Using immunoSEQ multiplex PCR, the repertoire was profiled, and TCRdb retains in-frame clones only, with some absent. Of 40,000 to 50,000 clones listed, 95% are singletons. The CDR3 extends over 15 amino acids. V dropped 0 bases and J dropped 1 base, with 9 bases sitting between them. CDR1 is LGHNA and CDR2 is YSLEER in the germline V gene. The data are from a study of T cells in tuberculosis. About the study: Sequenced TCRs come from CD1B-GMM tetramer-binding T cells.

General study points: Shorter CDR3-alpha in active tuberculosis partly drove smaller distances. Smaller distances to GMM-specific TCRs suggested their expansion in active tuberculosis.

The sequencing input was PBMCs. J is TRBJ1-1 and V is TRBV4-3; D is undetermined. This sequence was found in a donor aged 10 to 29 with latent tuberculosis or without tuberculosis infection. The CDR3 DNA reads as TGCGCCAGCAGCCAAGATTCTGGGCGGAACACTGAAGCTTTCTTT. This sequence encodes CASSQDSGRNTEAFF.